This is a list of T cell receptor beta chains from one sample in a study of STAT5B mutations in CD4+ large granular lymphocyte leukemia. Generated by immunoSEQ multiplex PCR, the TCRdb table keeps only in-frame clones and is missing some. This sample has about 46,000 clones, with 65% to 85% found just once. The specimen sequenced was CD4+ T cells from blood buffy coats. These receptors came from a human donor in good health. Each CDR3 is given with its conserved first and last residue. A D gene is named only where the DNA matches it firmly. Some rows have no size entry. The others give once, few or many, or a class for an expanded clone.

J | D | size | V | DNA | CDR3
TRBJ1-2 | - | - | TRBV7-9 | TGTGCCAGCAGCTTCGGACCGAACTATGGCTACACCTTC | CASSFGPNYGYTF
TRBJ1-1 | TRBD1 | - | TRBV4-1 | TGCGCCAGCAGCCGCCAGGGACAGGGGAACACTGAAGCTTTCTTT | CASSRQGQGNTEAFF
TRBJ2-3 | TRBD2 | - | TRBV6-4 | TGTGCCAGCAGTGACAGCGCTAGCGGGGACACAGATACGCAGTATTTT | CASSDSASGDTDTQYF
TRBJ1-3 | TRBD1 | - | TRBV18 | TGTGCCAGCTCACCCGACAGGGGGCCTGGAAACACCATATATTTT | CASSPDRGPGNTIYF
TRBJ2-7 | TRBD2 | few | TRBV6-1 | TGTGCCAGCAGCTTTACTAGCGGGAGCATCTACGAGCAGTACTTC | CASSFTSGSIYEQYF
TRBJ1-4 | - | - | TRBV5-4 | TGTGCCAGCAGCTTACAGGGTGGTATGGGGCGCGAAAAACTGTTTTTT | CASSLQGGMGREKLFF
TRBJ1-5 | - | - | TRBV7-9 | TGTGCCAGCAGCTTACGTCGGGATCAGCCCCAGCATTTT | CASSLRRDQPQHF
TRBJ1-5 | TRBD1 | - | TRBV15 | TGTGCCACCAGCATAGACAGGGGCAGGCAGCCCCAGCATTTT | CATSIDRGRQPQHF
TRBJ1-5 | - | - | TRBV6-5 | TGTGCCAGCAGTTACTTAGGACAAAATCAGCCCCAGCATTTT | CASSYLGQNQPQHF
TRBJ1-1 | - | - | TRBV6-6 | TGTGCCAGCACCCCCGGGGGATACACTGAAGCTTTCTTT | CASTPGGYTEAFF
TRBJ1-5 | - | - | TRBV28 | TGTGCCAGCAGTTTTGGAACAGGGAACCAGCCCCAGCATTTT | CASSFGTGNQPQHF
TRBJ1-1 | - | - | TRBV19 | TGTGCCAGTAGTATAGATCAGGCCAGGGCCACTGAAGCTTTCTTT | CASSIDQARATEAFF
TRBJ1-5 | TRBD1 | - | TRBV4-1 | TGCGCCAGCAGCCAAGGGACAGGGGGCAATCAGCCCCAGCATTTT | CASSQGTGGNQPQHF
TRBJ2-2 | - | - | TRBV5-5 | TGTGCCAGCAGCTTGGCGAACACCGGGGAGCTGTTTTTT | CASSLANTGELFF
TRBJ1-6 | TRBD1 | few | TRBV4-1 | TGCGCCAGCAGCCAAATCGGGGGAGGACAGGGGGGCAATTCACCCCTCCACTTT | CASSQIGGGQGGNSPLHF